The 18 T cell receptor beta chains in this list originate from one sample, sequenced in a study of T-cell reconstitution after alpha-beta-depleted transplantation in children (dated by TCRdb to about 2016). The library was prepared using PCR. Reads for this sample came from an Illumina HiSeq 2500. Molecular barcoding was employed in the preparation of TCR libraries, with unique molecular identifiers being used to normalize TCRbeta repertoire quantification. In-frame beta chains were kept once TCRdb had trimmed the public reads at Q25 with fastp and called clones with MiXCR. CDR3 protein duplicates are merged, each entry listing the most common genes and DNA. The sample profile shows 200,000 or so distinct CDR3 sequences; 5.5% to 7% of them were found once. About 5% of the sample is taken by the ten largest. The treatment or condition label, read with the paper, signifies: allogeneic hematopoietic cell transplantation with graft depleted of TCRalphabeta T cells and CD19 B cells.

The sample consisted of PBMCs, taken before TCRalphabeta/CD19-depleted stem cell transplant. The receptors stem from a girl under three years old with combined immunodeficiency, due to receive a stem cell transplant.

This clonotype was counted many times. J is TRBJ2-7 and V is TRBV7-9; possible D gene TRBD1, 5 bases. This CDR3 comprises 17 residues. The germline V gene has CDR1 SEHNR and CDR2 FQNEAQ (reference sequence). Trimming took off 1 base at V and 1 base at J, with 17 bases between the two ends. The chain's CDR3 is CASSLVKGVGHSYEQYF. The CDR3 region has the DNA TGTGCCAGCAGCTTAGTTAAGGGTGTAGGACATTCCTACGAGCAGTACTTC.

This clonotype showed up many times. The J gene is TRBJ2-5, the V gene TRBV5-6; 7 nucleotides line up with TRBD1. V trimming: 4 bases; J trimming: 2 bases; junction bases outside the gene matches: 5. Germline lookup yields CDR1 SGHDT and CDR2 YYEEEE. CDR3 size: 14 residues. The CDR3 loop is CASSTRGQQETQYF. Here the CDR3 DNA reads TGTGCCAGCAGCACTAGGGGGCAGCAAGAGACCCAGTACTTC.

This clonotype turned up a few times. V usage is TRBV12-3 or TRBV12-4 and J usage is TRBJ2-1; D tentatively fits TRBD1 or TRBD2 (5 bases each). This CDR3 spans 15 amino acids. Trimming left V 1 base short and J 8 bases short, with 15 bases between. CDR3 nucleotides: TGTGCCAGCAGTTTAGGAGGGGCCCGGGGAGATGAGCAGTTCTTC. Its protein is CASSLGGARGDEQFF.

This clonotype was detected many times. The chain recombines TRBV28 with TRBJ2-2; 8 bases line up with TRBD2. Germline CDR1 reads MDHEN; CDR2 reads SYDVKM. Trimming removed 6 bases from V and 4 bases from J; junction bases left unmatched: 13. The CDR3 totals 17 residues. The CDR3 sequence: CASSLTGTRWGTGELFF. For the CDR3, the DNA is TGTGCCAGCAGCCTTACCGGGACTAGGTGGGGCACCGGGGAGCTGTTTTTT.

Many counts were recorded for this clonotype. This chain uses TRBV12-3 or TRBV12-4 with TRBJ1-2, with D maybe TRBD1 (5 bases). The CDR3 spans 14 residues. Trimming left V 3 bases short and J 6 bases short, with 14 bases between. CDR3 in amino acids: CASSLSLDRHGYTF. CDR3 sequence (DNA): TGTGCCAGCAGTTTGAGCCTCGACAGACATGGCTACACCTTC.

The table lists this clonotype with many counts. This sequence joins TRBV7-9 and TRBJ2-1, with TRBD2 as a possible D gene (6 bases). Germline CDR1 reads SEHNR; CDR2 reads FQNEAQ (reference sequence). The CDR3 is 15 residues long. V was trimmed by 1 base and J by 0 bases, leaving 7 bases between them. CDR3 protein: CASSLDGGSYNEQFF. CDR3 nucleotides: TGTGCCAGCAGCTTAGACGGGGGCTCCTACAATGAGCAGTTCTTC.

This clonotype was detected ten times or more. The chain has TRBV4-3 and TRBJ2-5; TRBD2 agrees at 7 bases. The CDR3 consists of 16 residues. After removal of 0 bases from V and 1 base from J, the junction contained 5 bases not matched to a gene. CDR1 is LGHNA, CDR2 YSLEER, per germline. The CDR3 nucleotides read TGCGCCAGCAGCCAAGATACGTGGGGGGGCCAAGAGACCCAGTACTTC. Translated: CASSQDTWGGQETQYF.

Ten or more counts support this clonotype. The chain uses TRBV6-2 or TRBV6-3 and TRBJ2-7; 7 positions match TRBD2. This CDR3 spans 14 amino acids. With V trimmed by 5 bases and J by 3 bases, 7 bases remained unmatched. Germline V gene data show CDR1 as MNHEY and CDR2 as SVGEGT. The CDR3, as DNA: TGTGCCAGCAGTCGCCGGGGGGACCTCTACGAGCAGTACTTC. As protein: CASSRRGDLYEQYF.

This clonotype was detected many times. This chain links TRBV7-9 with TRBJ1-2, with a tentative D call TRBD1 (5 bases). The CDR3 extends over 14 amino acids. Germline CDR1 SEHNR, CDR2 FQNEAQ (reference sequence). Trimming took off 2 bases at V and 5 bases at J, with 12 bases between the two ends. CDR3 residues: CASSLSTGLYGYTF. The CDR3 region has the DNA TGTGCCAGCAGCTTATCTACAGGTCTATATGGCTACACCTTC.

This clonotype was picked up many times. The rearrangement joins TRBV6-5 to TRBJ1-1; D is unclear. In germline, CDR1 is MNHEY, CDR2 SVGAGI. V gave up 7 bases and J gave up 2 bases, with 14 bases separating them. The CDR3 contains 14 residues. The CDR3 DNA sequence: TGTGCCAGCAAGCAAAGGATCTTCAACACTGAAGCTTTCTTT. This encodes CASKQRIFNTEAFF.

This clonotype was counted many times. The chain links TRBV7-3 to TRBJ2-2; maybe TRBD2 (7 bases). This CDR3 has 15 amino acids. V was pared by 2 bases and J by 3 bases, with 10 bases between. Germline CDR1 reads SGHTA; CDR2 reads FQGTGA. CDR3 bases: TGTGCCAGCAGCTTAGCGGGGGCGGACACCGGGGAGCTGTTTTTT. This gives the protein CASSLAGADTGELFF.

This clonotype occurred many times. This rearrangement joins TRBV12-3 or TRBV12-4 to TRBJ1-2; no firm D call. There are 11 residues in the CDR3. With 5 bases removed from V and 6 bases from J, the gap between germline ends came to 7 bases. CDR3 sequence: CASSPTNGYTF. CDR3 DNA: TGTGCCAGCAGTCCCACAAATGGCTACACCTTC.

This clonotype was found many times. The chain combines TRBV12-3 or TRBV12-4 with TRBJ1-2; 7 bases align to TRBD1. The CDR3 length is 13 residues. V lost 5 bases, J lost 9 bases, and 9 bases stayed unmatched. This CDR3 reads CASSAGTERSYTF. CDR3 DNA: TGTGCCAGCAGTGCCGGGACAGAGAGGAGCTACACCTTC.

This clonotype was counted at least ten times. V usage is TRBV25-1 and J usage is TRBJ2-5; D perhaps matches TRBD2 (5 bases). The CDR3 contains 14 residues. Trimming pared 1 base from V and 5 bases from J, leaving 11 bases between. Germline V CDR1 and CDR2: MGHDK, SYGVNS. DNA for the CDR3: TGTGCCAGCAGTGAATCCGGGGTTTGGGAGACCCAGTACTTC. This sequence encodes CASSESGVWETQYF.

The chain carries TRBV12-5 and TRBJ2-1; the D gene is possibly TRBD2 (5 bases). This CDR3 has 17 residues. The germline CDR1 and CDR2 sequences are LGHNT and FRNRAP. CDR3 DNA sequence: TGTGCCACCTGCCAAGCCTCCGGAGGAATCAAATACAATGAGCAGTTCTTC. It encodes CATCQASGGIKYNEQFF. Using reference TRBV12-5 and TRBJ2-1 for the parts outside the CDR3, the full variable domain is DARVTQTPRHKVTEMGQEVTMRCQPILGHNTVFWYRQTMMQGLELLAYFRNRAPLDDSGMPKDRFSAEMPDATLATLKIQPSEPRDSAVYFCATCQASGGIKYNEQFFGPGTRLTVL.

This clonotype has a count of ten or more. V is TRBV5-5 and J is TRBJ2-3; 7 nucleotides agree with TRBD1. Losses at the gene ends were 2 bases for V and 4 bases for J; bases not matched to a gene: 10. This CDR3 comprises 16 residues. Germline V gene lookup returns CDR1 SGHKS and CDR2 YYEKEE (reference sequence). This chain's CDR3 is CASSFGAGGSSDTQYF. DNA for the CDR3: TGTGCCAGCAGCTTTGGGGCAGGGGGTAGTTCAGATACGCAGTATTTT. Combining the CDR3 with reference TRBV5-5 and TRBJ2-3 gives the whole variable domain DAGVTQSPTHLIKTRGQQVTLRCSPISGHKSVSWYQQVLGQGPQFIFQYYEKEERGRGNFPDRFSARQFPNYSSELNVNALLLGDSALYLCASSFGAGGSSDTQYFGPGTRLTVL.

This clonotype was detected a few times. The chain recombines TRBV5-1 with TRBJ1-2, with D possibly being TRBD1 (6 bases). The CDR3 is 14 amino acids. V dropped 1 base and J dropped 4 bases, with 11 bases sitting between them. Germline V gene lookup returns CDR1 SGHRS and CDR2 YFSETQ. The CDR3 DNA sequence: TGCGCCAGCAGCTTGAGGGGGGAAACCTATGGCTACACCTTC. It is translated as CASSLRGETYGYTF.

This clonotype was picked up many times. This chain uses TRBV20-1 with TRBJ2-2; D call uncertain. Trimming cost V 4 bases and J 4 bases, with 4 bases left between them. CDR3 length: 11 amino acids. The germline gives CDR1 DFQATT, CDR2 SNEGSKA (reference sequence). The chain's CDR3 is CSATSTGELFF. DNA of the CDR3: TGCAGTGCTACCTCCACCGGGGAGCTGTTTTTT.